A single T cell receptor beta chain is shown here with its context. The sample is drawn from a study of radiation and T cells in renal cell carcinoma. Clones were sequenced by immunoSEQ multiplex PCR, and TCRdb holds only the in-frame ones, with some missing. The data contain about 130,000 clones, about 88% of them singletons. The CDR3 loop spans 18 amino acids. Losses at the gene ends were 4 bases for V and 4 bases for J; bases not matched to a gene: 15. Germline V gene data show CDR1 as MNHNS and CDR2 as SASEGT. Time point here: blood 2 weeks post-SBRT. Regarding treatment: 15 Gy SBRT to primary tumor, nephrectomy 4 weeks later.

This sequence originates from a woman aged 70-85 years with renal cell carcinoma. The sequences come from blood, collected from a patient whose treatment included radiotherapy and nephrectomy. This chain links TRBV6-1 with TRBJ2-3; 9 bases map to TRBD2. The CDR3 sequence: CASSGTPRGLAGSDTQYF. The CDR3 DNA reads TGTGCCAGCAGTGGCACGCCTCGGGGCCTAGCGGGGTCAGATACGCAGTATTTT.